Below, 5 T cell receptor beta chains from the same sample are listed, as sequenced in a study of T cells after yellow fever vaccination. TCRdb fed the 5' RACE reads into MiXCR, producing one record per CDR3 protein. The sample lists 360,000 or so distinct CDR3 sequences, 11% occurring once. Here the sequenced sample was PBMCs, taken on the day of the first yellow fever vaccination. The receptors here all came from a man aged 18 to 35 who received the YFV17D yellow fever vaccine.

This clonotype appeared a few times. CDR3 DNA: TGTGCCAGCAGGCAAGCTAGCGGACAAGAGACCCAGTACTTC. Amino acids: CASRQASGQETQYF. V usage is TRBV6-1 and J usage is TRBJ2-5; 7 positions agree with TRBD2. This CDR3 contains 14 residues. V lost 6 bases and J lost 2; bases outside the gene matches: 6. CDR1 is MNHNS and CDR2 is SASEGT in the germline V gene.

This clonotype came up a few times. The CDR3 here is CASSRRLNTEAFF. In nucleotides, the CDR3 is TGTGCCAGCAGTAGACGCCTGAACACTGAAGCTTTCTTT. The gene calls are TRBV3-1 and TRBJ1-1; D not resolved. This CDR3 spans 13 amino acids. The germline CDR1 and CDR2 sequences are LGHDT and YNNKEL (reference sequence). V was clipped by 6 bases and J by 0 bases, with 8 bases between them. Combining the CDR3 with reference TRBV3-1 and TRBJ1-1 gives the whole variable domain DTAVSQTPKYLVTQMGNDKSIKCEQNLGHDTMYWYKQDSKKFLKIMFSYNNKELIINETVPNRFSPKSPDKAHLNLHINSLELGDSAVYFCASSRRLNTEAFFGQGTRLTVV.

The CDR3 spells CASSPYLRADQQFF. The CDR3 DNA reads TGTGCCAGCAGCCCCTACCTCCGGGCAGACCAGCAGTTCTTC. This rearrangement joins TRBV2 to TRBJ2-1; no clear D. The V gene's germline CDR1 is SNHLY and CDR2 FYNNEI. Trimming removed 6 bases from V and 11 bases from J, with 20 bases in between. The CDR3 extends over 14 amino acids.

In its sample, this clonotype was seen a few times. CDR3 nucleotide sequence: TGCGCCAGCAGCCAAATCGTCCAGGGAGGATCACCCCTCCACTTT. Its translation is CASSQIVQGGSPLHF. The rearrangement uses TRBV4-3 and TRBJ1-6; tentative D call: TRBD1 (5 bases). This CDR3 comprises 15 residues. V was pared by 2 bases and J by 10 bases, with 15 bases between. Per germline, CDR1 LGHNA and CDR2 YSLEER.

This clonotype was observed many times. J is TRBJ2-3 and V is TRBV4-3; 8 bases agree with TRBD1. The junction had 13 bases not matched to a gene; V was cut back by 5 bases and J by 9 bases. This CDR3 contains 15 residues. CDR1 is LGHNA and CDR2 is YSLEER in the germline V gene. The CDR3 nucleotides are TGCGCCAGCAGCTCCTTGGACAGGGAGACACGGACGCAGTATTTT. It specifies CASSSLDRETRTQYF.